The 14 T cell receptor beta chains below come from one sample, sequenced in a study of shared clonotypes between healthy human individuals. Profiled with immunoSEQ multiplex PCR; TCRdb holds only in-frame clones, not every one. The sample shows around 440,000 clones, approximately 77% of them seen only once. The specimen sequenced was PBMCs. These receptors were taken from a woman in her thirties or forties in good health. Some clones in this sample may be carry-over from other donors' samples.

In this sample, this clone turned up a few times. Only one base separates this from a far larger clonotype, so it likely reflects a read error. The same CDR3 can be traced to other DNA sequences in this sample. V gene TRBV7-8 combines with J gene TRBJ2-7; D remains unclear. CDR1 and CDR2 (germline): SGHVS, FQNEAQ. V was shortened by 3 bases and J by 2 bases, with 14 bases between the two germline ends. This CDR3 region has 15 residues. The CDR3 DNA sequence: TGTGCCAGCAGCTTCCTCCGCTACTCACCCTACGAGCAGTACTTC. Translation gives CASSFLRYSPYEQYF.

CDR3 protein: CASMEASVYNEQFF. For the CDR3, the DNA is TGTGCCAGCATGGAGGCTAGCGTATACAATGAGCAGTTCTTC. The chain recombines TRBV7-9 with TRBJ2-1; tentative D call: TRBD2 (6 bases). CDR3 length equals 14 residues. The germline V and J ends were trimmed by 7 bases and 4 bases, with 14 bases remaining between them. CDR1 SEHNR and CDR2 FQNEAQ come from the germline V gene (reference sequence).

Comments on this clone: It differs at one base from a far larger clone, so likely a read error. The chain uses TRBV5-1 and TRBJ2-7, with D possibly matching TRBD1 (5 bases). The germline V gene encodes CDR1 SGHRS and CDR2 YFSETQ. This CDR3 is built from 18 residues. CDR3 in amino acids: CAGSLASGQDAKSYEQYF. Here the CDR3 DNA reads TGCGCCGGCAGCTTGGCGTCAGGGCAGGATGCCAAGTCCTACGAGCAGTACTTC. Supplemented by reference TRBV5-1 and TRBJ2-7, the full variable domain reads KAGVTQTPRYLIKTRGQQVTLSCSPISGHRSVSWYQQTPGQGLQFLFEYFSETQRNKGNFPGRFSGRQFSNSRSEMNVSTLELGDSALYLCAGSLASGQDAKSYEQYFGPGTRLTVT.

This clone was seen many times. The same CDR3 is also encoded by other DNA sequences in this sample. CDR3 residues: CASSLAGLADYEQYF. The CDR3 DNA reads TGTGCCAGCAGCTTAGCGGGGTTGGCTGACTACGAGCAGTACTTC. The chain carries TRBV7-2 and TRBJ2-7; D gene unclear. Germline V gene lookup returns CDR1 SGHTA and CDR2 FQGNSA. The CDR3 covers 15 residues. The V and J ends lost 0 bases and 3 bases respectively, with 12 bases between them. Filled out from reference TRBV7-2 and TRBJ2-7, the complete variable domain reads GAGVSQSPSNKVTEKGKDVELRCDPISGHTALYWYRQSLGQGLEFLIYFQGNSAPDKSGLPSDRFSAERTGGSVSTLTIQRTQQEDSAVYLCASSLAGLADYEQYFGPGTRLTVT.

The CDR3 coding sequence is TGTGCCAGCAGCCCGTTAAGGACCGGGGAGCTGTTTTTT. Translated, it gives CASSPLRTGELFF. The V call is TRBV5-6, the J call TRBJ2-2; no firm D call. Trimming stripped 4 bases from V and 5 bases from J, with 9 bases between. CDR1 and CDR2 (germline): SGHDT, YYEEEE. There are 13 residues in the CDR3.

The rearrangement links TRBV5-4 to TRBJ2-5, with 7 nucleotides matching TRBD1. The germline gives CDR1 SGHNT, CDR2 YYREEE (reference sequence). The CDR3 has 14 residues. Trimming removed 3 bases from V and 3 bases from J; junction bases left unmatched: 5. CDR3 DNA: TGTGCCAGCAGCTACACCGGGACAGAAGAGACCCAGTACTTC. Translation: CASSYTGTEETQYF.

This chain links TRBV6-1 with TRBJ2-7; D is ambiguous. V lost 8 bases to trimming and J lost 4 bases, with 9 bases between them. Germline V gives CDR1 MNHNS, CDR2 SASEGT. This CDR3 contains 11 residues. Here the CDR3 DNA reads TGTGCCAGCTGCACCGGATACGAGCAGTACTTC. Protein product: CASCTGYEQYF.

This sequence joins TRBV6-1 and TRBJ2-1; possibly TRBD1 for D (6 bases). The CDR3 sequence is 14 residues long. Germline V lookup: CDR1 MNHNS, CDR2 SASEGT. Trimming removed 5 bases at V and 5 bases at J, with 13 bases between. The CDR3: CASSPRDTNNEQFF. Written as DNA, the CDR3 is TGTGCCAGCAGTCCCAGGGACACCAACAATGAGCAGTTCTTC.

The chain combines TRBV4-1 with TRBJ1-2; 7 nucleotides match TRBD1. Per the germline V gene, CDR1 is MGHRA and CDR2 is YSYEKL. The trim removed 4 bases at V and 2 bases at J, leaving 7 bases unmatched. The CDR3 contains 15 residues. The CDR3: CASSPSGDRNYGYTF. The CDR3 region has the DNA TGCGCCAGCAGCCCCTCAGGGGACAGAAACTATGGCTACACCTTC.

The rearrangement joins TRBV6-6 to TRBJ2-7, with 12 bases that match TRBD2. This CDR3 has 13 residues. CDR1 MNHNY and CDR2 SVGAGI come from the germline V gene (reference sequence). V lost 0 bases, J lost 13 bases, and 4 bases stayed unmatched. CDR3 DNA sequence: TGTGCCAGCAGTTACTCTGGGACTAGCGGGTACTACTTC. Its protein is CASSYSGTSGYYF.

The gene calls are TRBV4-3 and TRBJ1-3, with D possibly matching TRBD1 (6 bases). This CDR3 has 14 residues. CDR1 LGHNA and CDR2 YSLEER come from the germline V gene. The V and J ends lost 1 base and 2 bases respectively, with 6 bases between them. CDR3 nucleotide sequence: TGCGCCAGCAGCCAAGGACAGGCTGGAAACACCATATATTTT. It codes for CASSQGQAGNTIYF.

The rearrangement uses TRBV29-1 and TRBJ2-3; 7 bases fit TRBD2. Per the germline V gene, CDR1 is SQVTM and CDR2 is ANQGSEA. With V trimmed by 7 bases and J by 0 bases, 1 base remained unmatched. The CDR3 consists of 12 residues. The CDR3 loop is CSGEGSTDTQYF. The DNA of the CDR3 is TGCAGCGGGGAGGGTAGCACAGATACGCAGTATTTT.

The chain couples TRBV7-6 to TRBJ2-1; no firm D call. The CDR3 has 13 residues. Germline assignment: CDR1 SGHVS and CDR2 FNYEAQ. Trimming cost V 1 base and J 9 bases, with 10 bases left between them. For the CDR3, the DNA is TGTGCCAGCAGCTTAGGCCTAGTTTCTGAGCAGTTCTTC. Its translation is CASSLGLVSEQFF.

On this clone itself: The germline gene is not matched at one end of the junction; a read error may be the cause. This chain joins TRBV18 and TRBJ1-2, with D unclear. The CDR3 spans 11 residues. Germline-derived CDR1 and CDR2 are KGHSH and LQKENI. CDR3 protein: CVSSLGYGYTF. The CDR3 DNA is TGTGTCAGCTCACTAGGCTATGGCTACACCTTC.